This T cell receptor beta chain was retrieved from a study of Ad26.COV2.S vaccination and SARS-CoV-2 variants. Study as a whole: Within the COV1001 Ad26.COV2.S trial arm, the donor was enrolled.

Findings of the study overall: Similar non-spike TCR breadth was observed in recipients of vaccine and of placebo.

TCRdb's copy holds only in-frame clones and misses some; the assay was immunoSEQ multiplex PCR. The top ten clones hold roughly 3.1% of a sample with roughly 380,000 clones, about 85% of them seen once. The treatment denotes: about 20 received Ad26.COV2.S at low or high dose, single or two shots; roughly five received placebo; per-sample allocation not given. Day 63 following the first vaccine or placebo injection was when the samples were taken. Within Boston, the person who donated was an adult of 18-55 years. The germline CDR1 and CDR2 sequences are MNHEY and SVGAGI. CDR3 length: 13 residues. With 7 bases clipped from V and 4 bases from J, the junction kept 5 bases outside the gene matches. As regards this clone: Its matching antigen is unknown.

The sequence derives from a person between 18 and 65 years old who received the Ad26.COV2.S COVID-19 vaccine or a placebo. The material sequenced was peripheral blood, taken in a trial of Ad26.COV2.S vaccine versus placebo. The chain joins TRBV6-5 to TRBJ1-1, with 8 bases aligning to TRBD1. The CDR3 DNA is TGTGCCAGCAAGTTTGGACAGGGCACTGAAGCTTTCTTT. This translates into CASKFGQGTEAFF.